These 14 T cell receptor beta chains were sequenced from one sample in a study of molecular identifiers for immune sequencing clone quantification (dated by TCRdb to the late 2010s). The method was PCR. For sequencing, a NextSeq 500 was employed. Through fastp at Q25 and MiXCR, TCRdb rebuilt clones from the public reads, retaining in-frame beta chains. Identical CDR3 protein sequences are pooled into one entry, listed with their most common genes and DNA. The sample records about 630,000 distinct CDR3 sequences, about 25% of which are singletons. The ten biggest clones cover 0.75% to 0.8% of the sample. Sequenced input: naive CD8+ T cells from blood, with Jurkat cell RNA spiked in. The sample's cell subset or site, from its label and the paper: FACS-sorted CD8+CD4-CCR7+CD45RA+ naive T cells. These receptors all come from a human donor in good health. Some libraries in this study had Jurkat cell RNA spiked in.

This clonotype was recorded at least ten times. The chain links TRBV10-3 to TRBJ2-7; D is possibly TRBD2 (6 bases). Per germline, CDR1 ENHRY and CDR2 SYGVKD. The CDR3 consists of 13 residues. V was cut by 3 bases and J by 4 bases, with 10 bases left in between. The CDR3 reads CAISDTSGYEQYF. The CDR3 DNA reads as TGTGCCATCAGTGATACGAGCGGGTACGAGCAGTACTTC.

This clonotype appeared a single time. V is TRBV20-1 and J is TRBJ1-4, with 9 bases matching TRBD1. Germline CDR1 is DFQATT and CDR2 is SNEGSKA (reference sequence). With V trimmed by 0 bases and J by 4 bases, 9 bases remained unmatched. The CDR3 has 17 residues. The CDR3 sequence is CSARDTEGTGLNEKLFF. The CDR3 DNA follows: TGCAGTGCTAGAGATACCGAAGGGACAGGGCTTAATGAAAAACTGTTTTTT.

This rearrangement joins TRBV6-5 to TRBJ1-1; D might be TRBD1 (5 bases). Germline V gives CDR1 MNHEY, CDR2 SVGAGI. Trimming cost V 6 bases and J 11 bases, with 16 bases left between them. This CDR3 contains 12 residues. The CDR3 region is CASSPNGQGAFF. The CDR3, as DNA: TGTGCCAGCAGCCCCAATGGTCAGGGTGCTTTCTTT.

This clonotype was detected only a few times. The J gene is TRBJ1-1, the V gene TRBV7-2; no definite D call. The CDR3 runs 18 residues. The V gene's germline CDR1 is SGHTA and CDR2 FQGNSA. With 5 bases removed from V and 0 bases from J, the gap between germline ends came to 22 bases. The CDR3 sequence: CASSQDLWGASMNTEAFF. The CDR3 DNA follows: TGTGCCAGCAGCCAGGATTTGTGGGGAGCCTCCATGAACACTGAAGCTTTCTTT.

A remark on this clonotype: Likely a read error: the CDR3 ends without its conserved phenylalanine or tryptophan. This rearrangement joins TRBV28 to TRBJ2-3, with D perhaps being TRBD1 or TRBD2 (7 bases each). V lost 5 bases and J 0 bases, leaving 12 bases between the germline ends. Germline assignment: CDR1 MDHEN and CDR2 SYDVKM. The CDR3 is 15 amino acids. For the CDR3, the DNA is TGTGCCAGCAGTAGCGGGACAGCTAGCACAGATACGCAGTATTTA. This encodes CASSSGTASTDTQYL.

Only a few counts were recorded for this clonotype. The CDR3 DNA reads as TGTGCCAGCAGTGAACCGAACACTGAAGCTTTCTTT. Protein: CASSEPNTEAFF. The chain employs TRBV6-2 or TRBV6-3 and TRBJ1-1; D unclear. The CDR3 runs to 12 residues. Trimming took off 5 bases at V and 1 base at J, with 5 bases between the two ends. Germline CDR1 MNHEY, CDR2 SVGEGT.

This clonotype was counted ten times or more. CDR3 sequence reads: CASSGTGTPISYEQYF. Written as DNA, the CDR3 is TGTGCCAGCAGTGGGACCGGGACACCTATCTCCTACGAGCAGTACTTC. V is TRBV25-1 and J is TRBJ2-7; D may be TRBD1 (6 bases). V was shortened by 4 bases and J by 0 bases, with 16 bases between the two germline ends. This CDR3 is built from 16 residues. CDR1 is MGHDK, CDR2 SYGVNS, per germline.

Details on this clonotype: A much larger clone is a single base away; this may be a read error. The chain couples TRBV2 to TRBJ2-3; D not resolved. The V end lost 0 bases, the J end lost 2 bases, and 3 bases lay between the germline ends. Germline V gives CDR1 SNHLY, CDR2 FYNNEI. CDR3 length equals 13 residues. Here the CDR3 DNA reads TGTGCCAGCAGTGAAGCGCACACAGATACGCAGTATTTT. Protein sequence: CASSEAHTDTQYF. The full variable domain, its missing parts supplied by reference TRBV2 and TRBJ2-3, is EPEVTQTPSHQVTQMGQEVILRCVPISNHLYFYWYRQILGQKVEFLVSFYNNEISEKSEIFDDQFSVERPDGSNFTLKIRSTKLEDSAMYFCASSEAHTDTQYFGPGTRLTVL.

The chain couples TRBV12-5 to TRBJ2-1, with TRBD2 matching 10 bases. CDR3 length: 17 residues. With V trimmed by 2 bases and J by 0 bases, 4 bases remained unmatched. CDR1 is LGHNT, CDR2 FRNRAP, per germline. CDR3 DNA: TGTGCTAGTGGTTTGACCATAGCGGGGGGCTCCTACAATGAGCAGTTCTTC. It encodes CASGLTIAGGSYNEQFF.

This clonotype was seen only once. Possible read error: a much larger clone is one base away. The chain carries TRBV11-2 and TRBJ2-1, with D unresolved. Germline V gene sequence: CDR1 SGHAT, CDR2 FQNNGV. This CDR3 contains 11 residues. The ends were cut back, 8 bases at V and 3 bases at J, with 5 bases in the middle. The CDR3 DNA reads TGTGCCAGCTACCTCTACAATGAGCAGTTCTTC. Amino acid sequence: CASYLYNEQFF.

This clonotype was found many times. V usage is TRBV30 and J usage is TRBJ2-2; D is undetermined. V lost 1 base and J 0 bases, leaving 3 bases between the germline ends. The V gene's germline CDR1 is GTSNPN and CDR2 SVGIG (reference sequence). This CDR3 is built from 13 residues. This chain's CDR3 is CAWSGANTGELFF. DNA for the CDR3: TGTGCCTGGAGTGGGGCGAACACCGGGGAGCTGTTTTTT.

Turning to this clonotype: Just one base apart from a much larger clone, this may be a read error. This likely comes from a read error, as the CDR3 has no conserved phenylalanine or tryptophan at its end. The chain carries TRBV5-6 and TRBJ2-7, with no clear D. V lost 0 bases and J lost 3, with 13 bases in between. CDR1 and CDR2 (germline): SGHDT, YYEEEE. CDR3 size: 15 residues. CDR3 protein: CASSLGPAIYYEQYI. CDR3 coding DNA: TGTGCCAGCAGCTTGGGTCCAGCGATTTACTACGAGCAGTACATC.

V gene TRBV19 combines with J gene TRBJ2-3, with TRBD2 matching over 7 bases. Germline V gene sequence: CDR1 LNHDA, CDR2 SQIVND (reference sequence). The CDR3 runs to 16 residues. With 5 bases clipped from V and 0 bases from J, the junction kept 8 bases outside the gene matches. CDR3 sequence: CASSLQLASSTDTQYF. The CDR3 region has the DNA TGTGCCAGTAGTCTGCAACTAGCGTCTAGCACAGATACGCAGTATTTT.

Comment on this clonotype: It may be a read error: a sequence one base away is much more abundant. The V call is TRBV7-9, the J call TRBJ2-1, with 8 bases matching TRBD2. The CDR3 is 15 residues long. Germline loops: CDR1 SEHNR, CDR2 FQNEAQ (reference sequence). In nucleotides, the CDR3 is TGTGCCAGCAGCTTAGACGGGAGGGCCGGCAATGTGCAGTTCTTC. Amino acid sequence: CASSLDGRAGNVQFF. Supplemented by reference TRBV7-9 and TRBJ2-1, the full variable domain reads DTGVSQNPRHKITKRGQNVTFRCDPISEHNRLYWYRQTLGQGPEFLTYFQNEAQLEKSRLLSDRFSAERPKGSFSTLEIQRTEQGDSAMYLCASSLDGRAGNVQFFGPGTRLTVL.